A selection of T cell receptor beta chains follows, all from one sample in a study of blood T cell repertoires in COVID-19. The table came from immunoSEQ multiplex PCR; TCRdb's copy has only in-frame clones and leaves some out. The data contain over 100,000 clones, roughly 80% of them seen just once; the ten biggest clones take up approximately 3.3%. The source material was peripheral blood. All receptors come from a woman older than 75 with active or convalescent COVID-19. Each CDR3 is given with its conserved first and last residue.

len: 14
v_gene: TRBV5-6
CDR3aa: CASSLWQGAGGYTF

len: 13
v_gene: TRBV24-1
CDR3aa: CATSDSGNQPQHF

len: 13
v_gene: TRBV23-1
CDR3aa: CASSQCRGTEAFF

len: 16
v_gene: TRBV5-1
CDR3aa: CASSASAAVGANVLTF

len: 11
v_gene: TRBV12-5
CDR3aa: CASGLLKTQYF

len: 17
v_gene: TRBV5-1
CDR3aa: CASSRTGTSGGGDTQYF

len: 14
v_gene: TRBV4-1
CDR3aa: CASSQVITGGEQFF

len: 14
v_gene: TRBV30
CDR3aa: CAWRDLTGGTEAFF

len: 17
v_gene: TRBV7-7
CDR3aa: CASSRPKSPQGPGELFF

len: 15
v_gene: TRBV25-1
CDR3aa: CASSDLVANTGELFF

len: 15
v_gene: TRBV27
CDR3aa: CASRWAGRRGTEAFF

len: 15
v_gene: TRBV14
CDR3aa: CASSPIGRGTDTQYF

len: 15
v_gene: TRBV6-5
CDR3aa: CASSSGDRVNEKLFF

len: 17
v_gene: TRBV18
CDR3aa: CASSPSLGQSNTGELFF

len: 13
v_gene: TRBV10-3
CDR3aa: CAISERQGYEQYF

len: 14
v_gene: TRBV11-2
CDR3aa: CASSLTQTGHEQYF

len: 14
v_gene: TRBV9
CDR3aa: CASSGAESNQPQHF

len: 17
v_gene: TRBV7-3
CDR3aa: CASSLLAPGQGSGELFF

len: 14
v_gene: TRBV24-1
CDR3aa: CATSDRGLQETQYF

len: 14
v_gene: TRBV18
CDR3aa: CASSPLAATDTQYF